The 10 T cell receptor beta chains given below trace back to one sample, sequenced in a study of blood T cells in healthy people across ages. The second PCR ran about 6 to 11 cycles with a sample-barcoded 5' primer and J-beta primers. TCRdb called the 5' RACE reads again in MiXCR, with one record for every CDR3 protein. The sample includes 1.5 million to 2 million distinct CDR3 sequences, 39% of them seen just once. The sample was blood. The source of these receptors is a human donor in good health.

The table lists this clonotype with a few counts. No conserved phenylalanine or tryptophan is present at the end of the CDR3, so a read error is the likely explanation. The rearrangement joins TRBV7-2 to TRBJ2-7; D is tentatively TRBD1 or TRBD2 (6 bases each). The length of the CDR3 is 15 residues. CDR1 and CDR2 from the germline V gene are SGHTA and FQGNSA. Trimming shortened V by 3 bases and J by 1 base, and 13 bases separated the two germline ends. DNA of the CDR3: TGTGCCAGCAGCTTGGAGGGGGGTTCGTCCTACGAGCAGTACTGC. The encoded protein is CASSLEGGSSYEQYC.

The chain is built from TRBV5-1 and TRBJ2-7; D possibly matches TRBD1 or TRBD2 (5 bases each). Trimming shortened V by 1 base and J by 5 bases, and 10 bases separated the two germline ends. The CDR3 runs 13 residues. CDR1 SGHRS and CDR2 YFSETQ come from the germline V gene. The chain's CDR3 is CASSLRGVHEQYF. The CDR3 nucleotides are TGCGCCAGCAGCTTGAGGGGAGTCCACGAGCAGTACTTC.

The rearrangement uses TRBV28 and TRBJ2-1; D not resolved. The V gene's germline CDR1 is MDHEN and CDR2 SYDVKM. The V gene lost 7 bases and the J gene lost 8 bases, with 12 bases spanning the gap. CDR3 length equals 12 residues. CDR3 loop: CASNELGDEQFF. CDR3 DNA sequence: TGTGCCAGCAATGAATTGGGCGATGAGCAGTTCTTC. The full variable domain, in which reference TRBV28 and TRBJ2-1 provide the parts outside the CDR3, is DVKVTQSSRYLVKRTGEKVFLECVQDMDHENMFWYRQDPGLGLRLIYFSYDVKMKEKGDIPEGYSVSREKKERFSLILESASTNQTSMYLCASNELGDEQFFGPGTRLTVL.

This chain connects TRBV7-2 to TRBJ1-4, with 11 bases identical to TRBD1. Germline V gives CDR1 SGHTA, CDR2 FQGNSA. The ends lost 4 bases at V and 2 bases at J; junction bases unmatched: 6. This CDR3 has 17 amino acids. The CDR3 DNA follows: TGTGCCAGCAGCTCTGACGGGACAGGGGGGACTAATGAAAAACTGTTTTTT. Encoded protein: CASSSDGTGGTNEKLFF.

This clonotype was seen repeatedly, ten times or more. The V gene is TRBV12-3 or TRBV12-4, the J gene TRBJ1-1; D remains unclear. The CDR3 totals 13 residues. The ends were cut back, 6 bases at V and 3 bases at J, with 11 bases in the middle. The CDR3 sequence is CASRWTAYTEAFF. The DNA of the CDR3 is TGTGCCAGCAGATGGACGGCCTACACTGAAGCTTTCTTT.

This clonotype turned up a few times. The chain couples TRBV7-6 to TRBJ2-1; the D gene is possibly TRBD1 (5 bases). This CDR3 has 17 residues. Germline V gene sequence: CDR1 SGHVS, CDR2 FNYEAQ. Trimming removed 0 bases from V and 0 bases from J, with 12 bases in between. The CDR3: CASSLAQGLSSYNEQFF. The CDR3 DNA reads as TGTGCCAGCAGCTTAGCGCAGGGCTTAAGCTCCTACAATGAGCAGTTCTTC.

This chain joins TRBV7-2 and TRBJ1-6; D remains ambiguous. Trimming removed 2 bases from V and 0 bases from J, with 14 bases in between. From germline, CDR1 is SGHTA and CDR2 FQGNSA. The CDR3 covers 18 residues. DNA of the CDR3: TGTGCCAGCAGCTTAATCGTCAGCCTAAGCTCCTATAATTCACCCCTCCACTTT. It is translated as CASSLIVSLSSYNSPLHF.

This clonotype was seen a few times. The chain joins TRBV3-1 to TRBJ1-4; TRBD1 agrees at 8 bases. Trimming took 1 base from V and 8 from J; bases not matched to a gene: 3. CDR1 LGHDT and CDR2 YNNKEL come from the germline V gene (reference sequence). CDR3 size: 14 residues. CDR3 DNA: TGTGCCAGCAGCCAAGTAGGACAGGGCGAAAAACTGTTTTTT. Encoded protein: CASSQVGQGEKLFF.

This clonotype was recorded once. The V gene is TRBV4-3, the J gene TRBJ2-1; TRBD1 agrees at 8 bases. This CDR3 is 15 amino acids long. The germline CDR1 and CDR2 sequences are LGHNA and YSLEER. With 5 bases clipped from V and 5 bases from J, the junction kept 8 bases outside the gene matches. Here the CDR3 DNA reads TGCGCCAGCAGCGTAACAGGGGGTCGGGACAATGAGCAGTTCTTC. Its protein is CASSVTGGRDNEQFF.

The chain joins TRBV20-1 to TRBJ1-1, with D uncertain. This CDR3 contains 11 residues. Deletions cut 3 bases from V and 7 bases from J, with 9 bases between. Germline V gene data show CDR1 as DFQATT and CDR2 as SNEGSKA (reference sequence). The CDR3 here is CSARVNGEAFF. CDR3 coding DNA: TGCAGTGCTAGGGTGAACGGTGAAGCTTTCTTT.